This record looks at one TCR beta chain sequence and its context. TCRdb re-analyzed the 5' RACE reads; it lists each CDR3 protein once, without DNA. Here the sample table reports approximately 330,000 distinct CDR3 sequences. Germline V lookup: CDR1 SEHNR, CDR2 FQNEAQ (reference sequence). CDR3 length equals 14 residues. It was from whole blood, with no T cell sorting, that total RNA was isolated. This sample was taken from a study of monozygotic twins with inflammatory bowel disease. Sequencing used blood. The clonotype comes from a human donor with ulcerative colitis or Crohn's disease, or a healthy co-twin of an affected twin (not recorded which). The chain links TRBV7-9 to TRBJ2-7; TCRdb indicates TRBD2, and absent DNA this call remains unverified. This CDR3 reads CASGSWRELPEQYF.